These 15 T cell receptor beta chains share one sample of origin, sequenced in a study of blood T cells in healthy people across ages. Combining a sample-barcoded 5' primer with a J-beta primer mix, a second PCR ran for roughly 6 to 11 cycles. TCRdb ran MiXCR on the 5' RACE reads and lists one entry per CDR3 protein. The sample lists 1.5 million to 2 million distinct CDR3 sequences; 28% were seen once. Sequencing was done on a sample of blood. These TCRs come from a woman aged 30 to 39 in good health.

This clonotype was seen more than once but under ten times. CDR3 DNA: TGCGCCAGCAGCTTCCGGGAGGGGGTTTTTTCTGTTTACGAGCAGTACTTC. It yields the protein CASSFREGVFSVYEQYF. The rearrangement links TRBV5-1 to TRBJ2-7, with 8 bases matching TRBD2. Germline V gene lookup returns CDR1 SGHRS and CDR2 YFSETQ. The CDR3 totals 17 residues. The trim removed 2 bases at V and 4 bases at J, leaving 14 bases unmatched.

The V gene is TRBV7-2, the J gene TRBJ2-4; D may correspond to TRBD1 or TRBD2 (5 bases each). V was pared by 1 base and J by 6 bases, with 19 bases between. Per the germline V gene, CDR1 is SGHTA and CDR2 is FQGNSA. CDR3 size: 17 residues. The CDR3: CASSLVGPLTGGNIQYF. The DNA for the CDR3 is TGTGCCAGCAGCTTAGTTGGACCTCTAACAGGAGGAAACATTCAGTACTTC.

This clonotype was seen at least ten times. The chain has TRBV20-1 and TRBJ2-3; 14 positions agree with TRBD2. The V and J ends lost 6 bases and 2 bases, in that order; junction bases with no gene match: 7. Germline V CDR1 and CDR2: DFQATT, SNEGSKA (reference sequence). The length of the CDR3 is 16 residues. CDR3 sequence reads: CSATGLAGENTDTQYF. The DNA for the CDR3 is TGCAGTGCGACGGGACTAGCGGGAGAGAACACAGATACGCAGTATTTT.

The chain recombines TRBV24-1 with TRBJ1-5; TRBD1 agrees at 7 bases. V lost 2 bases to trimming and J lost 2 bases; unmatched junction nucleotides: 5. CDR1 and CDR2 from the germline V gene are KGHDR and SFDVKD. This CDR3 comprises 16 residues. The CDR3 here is CATSDSRQGGNQPQHF. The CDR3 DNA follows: TGTGCCACCAGTGATTCCAGACAGGGAGGCAATCAGCCCCAGCATTTT.

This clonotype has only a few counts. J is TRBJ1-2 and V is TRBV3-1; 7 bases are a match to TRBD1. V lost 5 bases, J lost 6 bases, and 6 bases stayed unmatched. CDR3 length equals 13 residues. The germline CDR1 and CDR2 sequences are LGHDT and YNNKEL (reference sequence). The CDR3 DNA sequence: TGTGCCAGCAGCTCCCGGGACAGAAATGGCTACACCTTC. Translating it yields CASSSRDRNGYTF.

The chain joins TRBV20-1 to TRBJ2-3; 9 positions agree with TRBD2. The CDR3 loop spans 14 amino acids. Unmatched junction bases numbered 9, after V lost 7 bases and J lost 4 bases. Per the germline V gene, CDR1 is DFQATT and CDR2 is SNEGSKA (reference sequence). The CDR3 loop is CSVQRGGAADTQYF. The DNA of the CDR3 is TGCAGTGTACAACGCGGGGGGGCGGCAGATACGCAGTATTTT.

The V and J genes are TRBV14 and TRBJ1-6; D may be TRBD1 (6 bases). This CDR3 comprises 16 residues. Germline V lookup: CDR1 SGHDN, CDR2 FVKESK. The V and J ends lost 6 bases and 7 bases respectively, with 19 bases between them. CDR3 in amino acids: CASRNGGGGENSPLHF. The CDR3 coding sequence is TGTGCCAGCAGAAACGGTGGAGGGGGTGAAAATTCACCCCTCCACTTT.

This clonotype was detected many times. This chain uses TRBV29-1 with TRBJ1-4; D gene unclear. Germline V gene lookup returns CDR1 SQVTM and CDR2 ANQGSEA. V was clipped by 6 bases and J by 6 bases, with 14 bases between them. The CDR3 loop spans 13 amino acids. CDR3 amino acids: CSVREGADEKLFF. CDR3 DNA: TGCAGCGTCCGAGAGGGCGCCGATGAAAAACTGTTTTTT.

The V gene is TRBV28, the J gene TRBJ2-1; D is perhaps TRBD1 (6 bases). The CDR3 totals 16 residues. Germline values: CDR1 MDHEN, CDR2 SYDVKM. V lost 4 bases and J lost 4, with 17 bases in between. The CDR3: CASSSNPGQLYNEQFF. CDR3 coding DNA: TGTGCCAGCAGTTCAAACCCGGGACAACTATACAATGAGCAGTTCTTC.

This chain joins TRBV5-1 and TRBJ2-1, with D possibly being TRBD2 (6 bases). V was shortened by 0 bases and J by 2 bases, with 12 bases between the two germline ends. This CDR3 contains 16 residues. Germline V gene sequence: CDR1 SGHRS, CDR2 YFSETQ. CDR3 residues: CASSLAGGAAYNEQFF. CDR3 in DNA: TGCGCCAGCAGCTTGGCTGGCGGGGCCGCCTACAATGAGCAGTTCTTC.

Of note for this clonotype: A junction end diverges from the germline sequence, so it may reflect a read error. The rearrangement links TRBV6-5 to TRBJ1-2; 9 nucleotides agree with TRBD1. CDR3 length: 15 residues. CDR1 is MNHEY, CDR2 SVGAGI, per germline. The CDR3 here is CTSSYGTGFNYGYTF. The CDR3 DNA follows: TGTACCAGCAGCTACGGGACAGGGTTTAACTATGGCTACACCTTC.

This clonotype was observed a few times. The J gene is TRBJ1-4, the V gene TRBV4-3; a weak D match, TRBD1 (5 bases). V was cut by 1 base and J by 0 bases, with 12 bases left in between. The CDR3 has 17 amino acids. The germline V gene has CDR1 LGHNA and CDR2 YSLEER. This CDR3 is CASSQGGLLTTNEKLFF. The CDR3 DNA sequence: TGCGCCAGCAGCCAAGGGGGCCTTTTGACAACTAATGAAAAACTGTTTTTT.

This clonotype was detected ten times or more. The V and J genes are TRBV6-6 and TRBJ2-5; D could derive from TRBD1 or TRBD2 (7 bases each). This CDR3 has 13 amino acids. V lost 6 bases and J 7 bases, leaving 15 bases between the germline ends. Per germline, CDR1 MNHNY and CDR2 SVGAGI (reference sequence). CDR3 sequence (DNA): TGTGCCAGCAGCCCCGACAGGGAGGGGACCCAGTACTTC. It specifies CASSPDREGTQYF.

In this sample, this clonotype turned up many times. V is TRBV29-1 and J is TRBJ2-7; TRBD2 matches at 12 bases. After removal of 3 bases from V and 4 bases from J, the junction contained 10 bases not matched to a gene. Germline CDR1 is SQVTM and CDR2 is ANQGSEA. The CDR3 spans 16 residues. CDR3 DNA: TGCAGCGTTGAGGGGGACGCTAGCGGGAGGGTTTACGAGCAGTACTTC. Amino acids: CSVEGDASGRVYEQYF.

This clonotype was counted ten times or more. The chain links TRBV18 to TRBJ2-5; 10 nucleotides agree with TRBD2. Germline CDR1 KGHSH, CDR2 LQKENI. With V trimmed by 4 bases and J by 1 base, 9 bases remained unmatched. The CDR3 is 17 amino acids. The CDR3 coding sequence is TGTGCCAGCTCACTAAGAAGGACTAGCGGAGCCCAAGAGACCCAGTACTTC. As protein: CASSLRRTSGAQETQYF. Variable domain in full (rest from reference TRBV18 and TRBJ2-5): NAGVMQNPRHLVRRRGQEARLRCSPMKGHSHVYWYRQLPEEGLKFMVYLQKENIIDESGMPKERFSAEFPKEGPSILRIQQVVRGDSAAYFCASSLRRTSGAQETQYFGPGTRLLVL.